This T cell receptor beta chain came from a study of cytomegalovirus exposure and HLA in healthy donors. This clone came up once. The PCR was carried out with 60 Vbeta primers and 13 Jbeta primers. Sequencing used immunoSEQ multiplex PCR; TCRdb keeps in-frame clones, though not all of them. This sample has roughly 100,000 clones, with just under 80% found just once. Sample: PBMCs. The sequence was collected from a man aged 30-40 years in good health and CMV-seronegative.

This chain's CDR3 is CASSPRGRVSSTDTQYF. CDR3 nucleotide sequence: TGTGCCAGCTCACCACGTGGCAGGGTTTCTAGCACAGATACGCAGTATTTT. The chain links TRBV18 to TRBJ2-3, with D perhaps matching TRBD1 (5 bases). The V end lost 1 base, the J end lost 0 bases, and 14 bases lay between the germline ends. CDR1 and CDR2 (germline): KGHSH, LQKENI. This CDR3 region has 17 residues.